This is a list of T cell receptor beta chains from one sample in a study of shared clonotypes between healthy human individuals. Method: immunoSEQ multiplex PCR; TCRdb's copy keeps in-frame clones and lacks some. This sample carries 500,000 to 650,000 clones, around 78% of them seen once, and the ten largest clones take approximately 12%. The sequenced sample was PBMCs. Receptor source: a woman between 35 and 50 years old in good health. Some clones in this sample may be carry-over from other donors' samples. CDR3s include the opening cysteine and the closing phenylalanine or tryptophan. The D gene is left open where the match is weak. Size is stated for part of the rows, as once, few or many counts, or as a class when the clone is expanded.

j_gene	v_gene	len	abundance	d_gene	CDR3nt	CDR3aa
TRBJ2-3	TRBV5-1	16	few	NA	TGCGCCAGCAGCTTGGGGGGACCAAAACCCTCGGATACGCAGTATTTT	CASSLGGPKPSDTQYF
TRBJ2-1	TRBV11-2	13	NA	NA	TGTGCCAGCAGCATTGACAGCAGCAATGAGCAGTTCTTC	CASSIDSSNEQFF
TRBJ1-2	TRBV10-2	16	NA	NA	TGCGCCGGCAGTGAGACCCCACAGGGTTTGAGCTATGGCTACACCTTC	CAGSETPQGLSYGYTF
TRBJ1-2	TRBV18	15	NA	NA	TGTGCCAGCTCACCACAGAGGGACTTGGGTTACGGCTACACCTTC	CASSPQRDLGYGYTF
TRBJ1-2	TRBV2	14	few	TRBD1	TGTGCCAGCACCGCAGACCGGGACAGGTATGGCTACACCTTC	CASTADRDRYGYTF
TRBJ2-1	TRBV13	16	NA	NA	TGTGCCAGCAGCTTAGGCGGGCAGGCGGGGTACAATGAGCAGTTCTTC	CASSLGGQAGYNEQFF
TRBJ2-7	TRBV2	14	many	NA	TGTGCCAGCACAAGACTCCAGGGTGCTCTCGAGCAGTACTTC	CASTRLQGALEQYF
TRBJ1-1	TRBV28	12	NA	NA	TGTGCCAGCAGTCACCCCCGCGGTGAGGCTTTCTTT	CASSHPRGEAFF
TRBJ1-4	TRBV6-4	14	NA	TRBD1	TGTGCCAGCAGTCCGGGACAGGAGGTGGAAAAACTGTTTTTT	CASSPGQEVEKLFF
TRBJ1-5	TRBV28	12	NA	NA	TGTGCCAGCAGTTTACGGAATCAGCCCCAGCATTTT	CASSLRNQPQHF
TRBJ2-1	TRBV5-4	15	NA	NA	TGTGCCAGCAGCCTGTCCGGGACGGATGACAATGAGCAGTTCTTC	CASSLSGTDDNEQFF
TRBJ2-1	TRBV14	15	NA	TRBD2	TGTGCCAGCAGCCGAAGACTAGCGGGAGTTCGTGAGCAGTTCTTC	CASSRRLAGVREQFF
TRBJ1-1	TRBV9	14	NA	NA	TGTGCCAGCAGTACCGGGACGGTGAACACTGAAGCTTTCTTT	CASSTGTVNTEAFF
TRBJ1-1	TRBV7-3	16	NA	NA	TGTGCCAGCAGGTTTCATGGCGGACAGTTGAACACTGAAGCTTTCTTT	CASRFHGGQLNTEAFF
TRBJ1-4	TRBV19	15	NA	NA	TGTGCCAGTAGTACCGCGGCAGCAACTAATGAAAAACTGTTTTTT	CASSTAAATNEKLFF
TRBJ1-4	TRBV30	15	many	TRBD1	TGTGCCTGGAGAGGAGGACAGGAGGGATGGGAAAAACTGTTTTTT	CAWRGGQEGWEKLFF
TRBJ2-2	TRBV10-1	12	NA	NA	TGCGCCAGCAGTGGACTCACCGGGGAGCTGTTTTTT	CASSGLTGELFF
TRBJ2-2	TRBV13	16	NA	TRBD1	TGTGCCAGCAGCACACGACAGGGGGCGCGAACCGGGGAGCTGTTTTTT	CASSTRQGARTGELFF
TRBJ2-1	TRBV7-3	17	few	TRBD1	TGTGCCAGCAGCTTAAGGCCCCGGACGGGACAGGGCAATGAGCAGTTCTTC	CASSLRPRTGQGNEQFF
TRBJ1-1	TRBV30	11	many	NA	TGTGCCTGGAGTGTACACAGGGCCGCTTTCTTT	CAWSVHRAAFF
TRBJ2-7	TRBV4-1	15	NA	TRBD2	TGCGCCAGCAGCCAAGTCACTAGCGGGAGGAACGAGCAGTACTTC	CASSQVTSGRNEQYF
TRBJ2-2	TRBV5-1	15	NA	NA	TGCGCCAGCAGCTTGGGAAGCACGAACACCGGGGAGCTGTTTTTT	CASSLGSTNTGELFF
TRBJ2-7	TRBV7-6	12	few	NA	TGTGCCAGCAGCTTAGACGGAATCGAGCAGTACTTC	CASSLDGIEQYF
TRBJ1-1	TRBV19	13	many	NA	TGTGCCACTACAGACAGAGGGGTCACTGAAGCTTTCTTT	CATTDRGVTEAFF
TRBJ1-1	TRBV13	18	NA	TRBD1	TGTGCCAGCAGCTTCCCGGGGACAGGGGGCTTGGAGGGCACTGAAGCTCTCTTT	CASSFPGTGGLEGTEALF
TRBJ2-3	TRBV7-3	15	NA	TRBD2	TGTGCCAGCAGCTTACGGCTAGCGGGAGTAGATACGCAGTATTTT	CASSLRLAGVDTQYF
TRBJ2-1	TRBV6-6	16	NA	TRBD1	TGTGCCAGCAGCCCTCAGGGGGCGAATAACTACAATGAGCAGTTCTTC	CASSPQGANNYNEQFF
TRBJ2-3	TRBV9	15	NA	TRBD2	TGTGCTAGCAGCGCGGCTAGCGGGAGTTTCGGTACGCAGTATTTT	CASSAASGSFGTQYF
TRBJ2-3	TRBV19	17	once	TRBD2	TGTGCCAGTAGTATTGGGACTAGCGGAGGACTCACAGATACGCAGTATTTT	CASSIGTSGGLTDTQYF